The sequence of this T cell receptor beta chain was determined in a study of long-term antiretroviral therapy in people with HIV. Run at survey level, the immunoSEQ assay was version v3.0. Some clones are missing from TCRdb's copy, which holds only in-frame ones; the method was immunoSEQ multiplex PCR. The table records around 23,000 clones, 81% of them present only once. Study outcomes and limitations: Collection of the blood took place between the mid-2000s and the late 2010s. The ART regimens in use then may have been less effective than current ones. Investigators report no available data on ART adherence, viral resistance or therapy changes.

This clone was counted only a few times. Antigen unknown. This CDR3 has 15 amino acids. The V gene's germline CDR1 is MNHNS and CDR2 SASEGT. The ends were cut back, 2 bases at V and 2 bases at J, with 12 bases in the middle. The source of this sequence is a woman in her late teens or twenties with HIV. The sample was unsorted PBMCs, taken at the start of antiretroviral therapy, before treatment. The V call is TRBV6-1, the J call TRBJ1-1, with D unresolved. CDR3 sequence reads: CASSESSRINTEAFF. The CDR3 DNA is TGTGCCAGCAGTGAATCATCCCGAATCAACACTGAAGCTTTCTTT.